This TCR beta chain was sequenced for a study of T cells after yellow fever vaccination. Trimming took off 6 bases at V and 0 bases at J, with 12 bases between the two ends. This CDR3 comprises 14 residues. CDR1 and CDR2 from the germline V gene are MDHEN and SYDVKM. TCRdb fed the 5' RACE reads into MiXCR, producing one record per CDR3 protein. The sample consists of roughly 160,000 distinct CDR3 sequences, less than 9% of them appearing once. About this clonotype itself: A much larger clone is a single base away; this may be a read error.

This rearrangement joins TRBV28 to TRBJ2-7; perhaps TRBD2 as D (5 bases). The sample was CD4+ T cells sorted from PBMCs, taken less than 6 days after the first yellow fever vaccination. This sequence originates from a man between 18 and 35 years old who received the YFV17D yellow fever vaccine. The CDR3 here is CASRWESHSYEQYF. CDR3 nucleotides: TGTGCCAGCAGATGGGAGTCCCACTCCTACGAGCAGTACTTC.